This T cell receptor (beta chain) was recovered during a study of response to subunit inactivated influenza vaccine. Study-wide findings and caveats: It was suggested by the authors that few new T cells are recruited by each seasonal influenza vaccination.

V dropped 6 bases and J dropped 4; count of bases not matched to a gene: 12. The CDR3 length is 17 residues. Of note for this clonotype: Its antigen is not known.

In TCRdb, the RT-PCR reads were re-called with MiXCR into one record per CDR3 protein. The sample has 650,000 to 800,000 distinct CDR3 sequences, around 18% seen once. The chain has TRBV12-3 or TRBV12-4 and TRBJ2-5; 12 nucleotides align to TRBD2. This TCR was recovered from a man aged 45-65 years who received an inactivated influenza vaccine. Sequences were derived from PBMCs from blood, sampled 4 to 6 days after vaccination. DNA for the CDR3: TGTGCCAGCAGCCAACTGTCTAGCGGGGGGGCAGGAGAGACCCAGTACTTC. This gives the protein CASSQLSSGGAGETQYF.